This T cell receptor (beta chain) was identified in a study of blood T cell repertoires in COVID-19. Authors' processing steps: By means of reference gene primer amplification, nucleated cell counts were estimated. The assay was immunoSEQ multiplex PCR, and TCRdb's table has in-frame clones only and misses some. V, J and clone size derive from that table, while D and trimming were established from the DNA sequence. In the table there are 200,000 to 300,000 clones, about four fifths of which are singletons. A few counts support this clone. Specimen: peripheral blood. This sequence originates from a woman aged 35 to 49 who had recovered from COVID-19.

The CDR3 region is CAWSVSGNQPQHF. As DNA, the CDR3 is TGTGCCTGGAGTGTGAGCGGCAATCAGCCCCAGCATTTT. The J gene is TRBJ1-5, the V gene TRBV30; D uncertain. CDR1 is GTSNPN and CDR2 is SVGIG in the germline V gene (reference sequence). The CDR3 has 13 amino acids. V shed 0 bases and J shed 2 bases, with 5 bases lying between them.